This passage covers 29 T cell receptor beta chains from one sample sequenced in a study of identical twins. TCRdb itself ran the 5' RACE reads through MiXCR, one entry per CDR3 protein. The data hold 1.5 million to 2 million distinct CDR3 sequences, with less than 40% observed a single time. The sample comprised cord blood. These receptors were taken from a newborn girl in good health.

This clonotype was detected only a few times. The rearrangement joins TRBV20-1 to TRBJ2-3; maybe TRBD2 (5 bases). Germline lookup yields CDR1 DFQATT and CDR2 SNEGSKA (reference sequence). This CDR3 is built from 13 residues. Trimming shortened V by 1 base and J by 5 bases, and 10 bases separated the two germline ends. In DNA form, the CDR3 reads TGCAGTGCTAGAGCGCAAGGAGGAGATACGCAGTATTTT. It specifies CSARAQGGDTQYF.

In its sample, this clonotype was seen a few times. The rearrangement joins TRBV11-2 to TRBJ2-1; the D gene is possibly TRBD2 (6 bases). This CDR3 spans 14 amino acids. The V gene lost 6 bases and the J gene lost 6 bases, with 15 bases spanning the gap. CDR1 SGHAT and CDR2 FQNNGV come from the germline V gene. The CDR3 sequence: CASRLAGGANEQFF. In DNA, the CDR3 is TGTGCCAGCAGGCTAGCTGGCGGGGCCAATGAGCAGTTCTTC.

The chain links TRBV20-1 to TRBJ2-1; the match to TRBD2 covers 7 bases. CDR1 and CDR2 from the germline V gene are DFQATT and SNEGSKA (reference sequence). With V trimmed by 3 bases and J by 4 bases, 6 bases remained unmatched. The CDR3 has 14 amino acids. In DNA, the CDR3 is TGCAGTGCTAGGGGGACTAAGGGATACAATGAGCAGTTCTTC. Translating it yields CSARGTKGYNEQFF.

This clonotype has just a few counts. The chain joins TRBV12-3 or TRBV12-4 to TRBJ1-2; the match to TRBD1 covers 9 bases. The V and J ends lost 2 bases and 6 bases, in that order; junction bases with no gene match: 7. This CDR3 region has 15 residues. The CDR3 region is CASSLRGQGGNGYTF. The CDR3 nucleotides are TGTGCCAGCAGTTTAAGGGGACAGGGCGGAAATGGCTACACCTTC.

This clonotype has only a few counts. The chain combines TRBV6-6 with TRBJ2-1; 8 bases agree with TRBD2. Looked up from germline, CDR1 is MNHNY and CDR2 is SVGAGI (reference sequence). The ends lost 6 bases at V and 6 bases at J; junction bases unmatched: 10. The CDR3 has 15 residues. CDR3 sequence (DNA): TGTGCCAGCAGCCCCGGGGGGACTAGTGTCAATGAGCAGTTCTTC. This codes for CASSPGGTSVNEQFF.

This clonotype was recorded a few times. The chain employs TRBV20-1 and TRBJ2-1; possible D gene TRBD1, 6 bases. CDR1 DFQATT and CDR2 SNEGSKA come from the germline V gene (reference sequence). There are 19 residues in the CDR3. Here the CDR3 reads CTVCAPGHFIGGSYNEQFF. The CDR3 coding sequence is TGCACCGTGTGCGCCCCGGGACACTTCATCGGTGGCTCCTACAATGAGCAGTTCTTC.

In its sample, this clonotype was seen a few times. The rearrangement joins TRBV14 to TRBJ1-4; D ambiguous. Germline V gives CDR1 SGHDN, CDR2 FVKESK. The CDR3 consists of 16 residues. Deletions cut 4 bases from V and 0 bases from J, with 12 bases between. The CDR3 nucleotides are TGTGCCAGCAGCCTGGGGTCAGGAGCAACTAATGAAAAACTGTTTTTT. Amino acids: CASSLGSGATNEKLFF.

The DNA for the CDR3 is TGTGCCAGCAGTGGGGACGACGGGCCCCTCCACTTT. Its translation: CASSGDDGPLHF. The chain recombines TRBV2 with TRBJ1-6; tentatively, D is TRBD1 (5 bases). The CDR3 sequence is 12 residues long. V shed 4 bases and J shed 13 bases, with 11 bases lying between them. CDR1 and CDR2 (germline): SNHLY, FYNNEI.

This chain connects TRBV14 to TRBJ2-7, with 13 bases that match TRBD2. Per germline, CDR1 SGHDN and CDR2 FVKESK. The CDR3 covers 18 residues. The V segment lost 3 bases and the J segment 3 bases; nucleotides outside the gene matches: 11. This chain's CDR3 is CASSHFPSLAGGDYEQYF. As DNA, the CDR3 is TGTGCCAGCAGCCATTTCCCCTCACTAGCGGGAGGGGACTACGAGCAGTACTTC.

The chain links TRBV2 to TRBJ1-5, with 8 bases aligning to TRBD1. V shed 6 bases, J shed 3 bases, and the junction held 4 bases outside the gene matches. Germline-derived CDR1 and CDR2 are SNHLY and FYNNEI. CDR3 size: 14 residues. Here the CDR3 reads CASRVGQANQPQHF. The CDR3 coding sequence is TGTGCCAGCAGAGTGGGACAGGCCAATCAGCCCCAGCATTTT.

A few counts support this clonotype. The chain couples TRBV20-1 to TRBJ1-1; D not resolved. The CDR3 extends over 11 amino acids. V was shortened by 6 bases and J by 4 bases, with 9 bases between the two germline ends. Per the germline V gene, CDR1 is DFQATT and CDR2 is SNEGSKA (reference sequence). CDR3 sequence: CSAQRSTEAFF. CDR3 bases: TGCAGTGCCCAACGTAGCACTGAAGCTTTCTTT.

As DNA, the CDR3 is TGCAGTGCCAATCCGGGACTGAGCTCCTATAATTCACCCCTCCACTTT. It translates to CSANPGLSSYNSPLHF. This chain links TRBV20-1 with TRBJ1-6; D perhaps matches TRBD1 (5 bases). Germline loops: CDR1 DFQATT, CDR2 SNEGSKA (reference sequence). The CDR3 totals 16 residues. Trimming removed 6 bases at V and 0 bases at J, with 15 bases between.

The chain uses TRBV29-1 and TRBJ1-1, with no clear D. Looked up from germline, CDR1 is SQVTM and CDR2 is ANQGSEA. This CDR3 spans 11 amino acids. The V end lost 5 bases, the J end lost 6 bases, and 10 bases lay between the germline ends. CDR3 sequence reads: CSVSSSPEAFF. In nucleotides, the CDR3 is TGCAGCGTTTCCAGTAGCCCTGAAGCTTTCTTT.

The chain combines TRBV5-1 with TRBJ2-7; no definite D call. V was cut by 4 bases and J by 6 bases, with 14 bases left in between. This CDR3 spans 13 amino acids. The germline V gene encodes CDR1 SGHRS and CDR2 YFSETQ. For the CDR3, the DNA is TGCGCCAGCAGCCCGGTGAAGGGTGGCGAGCAGTACTTC. Translating gives CASSPVKGGEQYF.

J is TRBJ2-3 and V is TRBV5-1; a weak D match, TRBD2 (5 bases). Germline V lookup: CDR1 SGHRS, CDR2 YFSETQ. Trimming shortened V by 0 bases and J by 0 bases, and 8 bases separated the two germline ends. This CDR3 region has 15 residues. CDR3 bases: TGCGCCAGCAGCTTGGCTAGCCCAAGCACAGATACGCAGTATTTT. Translated, it gives CASSLASPSTDTQYF.

The gene calls are TRBV20-1 and TRBJ1-1, with D possibly being TRBD1 (6 bases). V lost 0 bases, J lost 3 bases, and 14 bases lay in between. Germline CDR1 is DFQATT and CDR2 is SNEGSKA (reference sequence). There are 15 residues in the CDR3. CDR3 loop: CSARDRWEGDTEAFF. CDR3 sequence (DNA): TGCAGTGCTAGAGATCGTTGGGAGGGGGACACTGAAGCTTTCTTT.

The J gene is TRBJ2-7, the V gene TRBV20-1; no firm D call. Trimming cost V 0 bases and J 3 bases, with 12 bases left between them. The CDR3 extends over 14 amino acids. Germline values: CDR1 DFQATT, CDR2 SNEGSKA (reference sequence). CDR3 coding DNA: TGCAGTGCTAGAGATCGGCACCTACACTACGAGCAGTACTTC. This sequence encodes CSARDRHLHYEQYF.

The J gene is TRBJ2-3, the V gene TRBV6-1; TRBD2 agrees at 7 bases. The CDR3 runs to 14 residues. Looked up from germline, CDR1 is MNHNS and CDR2 is SASEGT. The J segment lost 7 bases and the V segment lost 3 bases, leaving 7 bases of the junction unmatched. The CDR3 loop is CASSDGRELHTQYF. CDR3 DNA: TGTGCCAGCAGTGATGGGCGGGAGCTCCATACGCAGTATTTT.

As regards this clonotype: Compared with germline, one end of the junction differs, possibly owing to a read error. This chain connects TRBV25-1 to TRBJ2-4, with D possibly TRBD2 on 6 matching bases. The CDR3 has 13 amino acids. Germline CDR1 and CDR2: MGHDK and SYGVNS. The CDR3 DNA sequence: TGTACCAGCAGATTGGCGGGATCGGTGGAGCAGTACTTC. Amino acids: CTSRLAGSVEQYF. The whole variable domain, filled in from reference TRBV25-1 and TRBJ2-4, reads EADIYQTPRYLVIGTGKKITLECSQTMGHDKMYWYQQDPGMELHLIHYSYGVNSTEKGDLSSESTVSRIRTEHFPLTLESARPSHTSQYLCTSRLAGSVEQYFGAGTRLSVL.

This clonotype has only a few counts. The chain is built from TRBV6-6 and TRBJ2-3, with a possible D match to TRBD2 (5 bases). Trimming cost V 11 bases and J 2 bases, with 17 bases left between them. The CDR3 totals 14 residues. Germline V gene sequence: CDR1 MNHNY, CDR2 SVGAGI (reference sequence). CDR3 in DNA: TGTGCCGCCAGTCCGGGGAACCCCACAGATACGCAGTATTTT. Protein: CAASPGNPTDTQYF.

V usage is TRBV7-9 and J usage is TRBJ1-2; D is unclear. CDR1 is SEHNR, CDR2 FQNEAQ, per germline (reference sequence). This CDR3 is built from 12 residues. V lost 5 bases to trimming and J lost 8 bases, with 12 bases between them. CDR3 sequence: CASSRAGNGYTF. The CDR3 region has the DNA TGTGCCAGCAGCCGAGCGGGGAACGGCTACACCTTC.

The table lists this clonotype with a few counts. The gene calls are TRBV7-2 and TRBJ1-2, with a tentative D call TRBD1 (6 bases). The CDR3 sequence is 15 residues long. Germline CDR1 SGHTA, CDR2 FQGNSA. Trimming took off 2 bases at V and 3 bases at J, with 13 bases between the two ends. In DNA form, the CDR3 reads TGTGCCAGCAGCTTAAGGGGGGGCGCGGACTATGGCTACACCTTC. It yields the protein CASSLRGGADYGYTF.

V gene TRBV2 combines with J gene TRBJ2-3; no reliable D call. Germline V lookup: CDR1 SNHLY, CDR2 FYNNEI. CDR3 length equals 12 residues. Trimming stripped 7 bases from V and 6 bases from J, with 11 bases between. This CDR3 is CASKKGPDTQYF. The DNA of the CDR3 is TGTGCCAGCAAAAAGGGTCCGGATACGCAGTATTTT.

This chain connects TRBV29-1 to TRBJ2-5; TRBD2 matches at 12 bases. The J call may be mistaken, given a closer DNA end match to TRBJ2-7. The CDR3 consists of 14 residues. Germline-derived CDR1 and CDR2 are SQVTM and ANQGSEA. In DNA, the CDR3 is TGCAGCGCCGTACTAGCGGGAGGTGGGTACGAGCAGTACTTC. It specifies CSAVLAGGGYEQYF.

The sample holds a few counts of this clonotype. The chain uses TRBV4-2 and TRBJ2-2; TRBD1 aligns across 9 bases. Germline CDR1 is LGHNA and CDR2 is YNFKEQ. The junction had 5 bases not matched to a gene; V was cut back by 5 bases and J by 1 base. The CDR3 runs 16 residues. The CDR3 protein is CASSGPGQGNTGELFF. CDR3 nucleotide sequence: TGTGCCAGCAGCGGACCGGGACAGGGGAACACCGGGGAGCTGTTTTTT.

The chain is built from TRBV7-2 and TRBJ2-7; D is unclear. The CDR3 covers 16 residues. Per the germline V gene, CDR1 is SGHTA and CDR2 is FQGNSA. The V end lost 5 bases, the J end lost 0 bases, and 17 bases lay between the germline ends. The CDR3 DNA reads as TGTGCCAGCAGCCGTTGGGGTGATGCTAGCTCCTACGAGCAGTACTTC. Translation gives CASSRWGDASSYEQYF. The variable domain in full, completed from reference TRBV7-2 and TRBJ2-7, reads GAGVSQSPSNKVTEKGKDVELRCDPISGHTALYWYRQSLGQGLEFLIYFQGNSAPDKSGLPSDRFSAERTGGSVSTLTIQRTQQEDSAVYLCASSRWGDASSYEQYFGPGTRLTVT.

V usage is TRBV29-1 and J usage is TRBJ1-1, with D possibly being TRBD1 (5 bases). V lost 6 bases and J 3 bases, leaving 14 bases between the germline ends. The CDR3 is 13 amino acids. Germline assignment: CDR1 SQVTM and CDR2 ANQGSEA. This chain's CDR3 is CSVGEPGDTEAFF. The CDR3 nucleotides are TGCAGCGTGGGAGAACCGGGGGACACTGAAGCTTTCTTT. The variable domain in full, with the rest retrieved from reference TRBV29-1 and TRBJ1-1, is SAVISQKPSRDICQRGTSLTIQCQVDSQVTMMFWYRQQPGQSLTLIATANQGSEATYESGFVIDKFPISRPNLTFSTLTVSNMSPEDSSIYLCSVGEPGDTEAFFGQGTRLTVV.

This clonotype was recorded a few times. This chain connects TRBV5-1 to TRBJ1-4; D not certain. This CDR3 spans 14 amino acids. Between the trimmed V and J ends, which lost 1 base and 0 bases, there was a span of 4 bases. Germline V gene lookup returns CDR1 SGHRS and CDR2 YFSETQ. DNA for the CDR3: TGCGCCAGCAGCTTGCAGACAACTAATGAAAAACTGTTTTTT. This codes for CASSLQTTNEKLFF.

This clonotype came up a few times. The chain carries TRBV5-6 and TRBJ2-1, with TRBD2 matching over 10 bases. V dropped 4 bases and J dropped 9; count of bases not matched to a gene: 7. The CDR3 extends over 14 amino acids. Germline V gives CDR1 SGHDT, CDR2 YYEEEE. CDR3 loop: CASSKPSGSSEQFF. CDR3 coding DNA: TGTGCCAGCAGCAAACCTAGCGGGAGTAGTGAGCAGTTCTTC. Complete variable domain (other parts from reference TRBV5-6 and TRBJ2-1): DAGVTQSPTHLIKTRGQQVTLRCSPKSGHDTVSWYQQALGQGPQFIFQYYEEEERQRGNFPDRFSGHQFPNYSSELNVNALLLGDSALYLCASSKPSGSSEQFFGPGTRLTVL.